The clone carrying this T cell receptor (beta chain) has just a few counts. The sample comes from a study of human T cells and chemical hapten exposure. Study at large: The sensitizing agent was 2% DPC, placed on 2 cm by 2 cm of upper inner arm skin. All through the roughly 24-week study, the scalp of each patient received diphenylcyclopropenone doses weekly.

Germline V gene data show CDR1 as SEHNR and CDR2 as FQNEAQ (reference sequence). V was shortened by 1 base and J by 4 bases, with 7 bases between the two germline ends. The CDR3 consists of 13 residues. In TCRdb, the RACE reads were re-called with MiXCR into one record per CDR3 protein. This sample yields roughly 90,000 distinct CDR3 sequences, of which roughly a tenth are seen a single time; roughly 1% belongs to the top ten. The time point denotes: patch test 3, about 24 weeks after DPC sensitization. Treatment of the sample: therapeutic diphenylcyclopropenone sensitization with weekly scalp DPC. Extraction yielded total RNA from whole blood (unfractionated).

The V call is TRBV7-9, the J call TRBJ1-2, with D maybe TRBD1 (5 bases). This specimen consisted of whole blood, obtained in connection with sensitization to the hapten diphenylcyclopropenone (DPC). This clonotype was obtained from a woman in her 30s with alopecia areata. Some clones in this sample may be carry-over from other donors' samples. CDR3 nucleotide sequence: TGTGCCAGCAGCTTAGGGGGGAGCTATGGCTACACCTTC. Residues: CASSLGGSYGYTF.